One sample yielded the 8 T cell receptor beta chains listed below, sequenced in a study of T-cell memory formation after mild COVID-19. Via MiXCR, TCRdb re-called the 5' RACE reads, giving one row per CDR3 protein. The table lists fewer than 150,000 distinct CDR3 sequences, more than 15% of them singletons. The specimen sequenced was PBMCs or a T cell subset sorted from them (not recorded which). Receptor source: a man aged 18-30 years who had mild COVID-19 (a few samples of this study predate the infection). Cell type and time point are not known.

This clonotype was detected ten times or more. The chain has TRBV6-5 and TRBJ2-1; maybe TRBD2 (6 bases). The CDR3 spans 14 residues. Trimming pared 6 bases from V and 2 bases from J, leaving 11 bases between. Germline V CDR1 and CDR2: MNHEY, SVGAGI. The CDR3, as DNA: TGTGCCAGCAGGGCCGGACTACCCTACAATGAGCAGTTCTTC. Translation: CASRAGLPYNEQFF.

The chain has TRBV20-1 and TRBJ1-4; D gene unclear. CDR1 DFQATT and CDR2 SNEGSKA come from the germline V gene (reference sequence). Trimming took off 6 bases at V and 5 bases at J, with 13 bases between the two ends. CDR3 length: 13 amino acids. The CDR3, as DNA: TGCAGTGCAATCGAGACGATGAATGAAAAACTGTTTTTT. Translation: CSAIETMNEKLFF.

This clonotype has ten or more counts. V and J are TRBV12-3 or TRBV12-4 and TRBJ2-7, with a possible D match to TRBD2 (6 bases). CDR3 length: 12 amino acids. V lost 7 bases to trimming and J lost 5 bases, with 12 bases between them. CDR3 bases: TGTGCCAGCACCGGGGAGGAGAACGAGCAGTACTTC. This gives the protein CASTGEENEQYF.

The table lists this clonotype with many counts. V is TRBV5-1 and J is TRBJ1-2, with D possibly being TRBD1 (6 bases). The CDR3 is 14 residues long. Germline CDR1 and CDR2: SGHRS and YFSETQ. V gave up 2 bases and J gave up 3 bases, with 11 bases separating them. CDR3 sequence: CASSFSSGDYGYTF. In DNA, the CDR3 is TGCGCCAGCAGCTTTTCGTCAGGGGACTATGGCTACACCTTC.

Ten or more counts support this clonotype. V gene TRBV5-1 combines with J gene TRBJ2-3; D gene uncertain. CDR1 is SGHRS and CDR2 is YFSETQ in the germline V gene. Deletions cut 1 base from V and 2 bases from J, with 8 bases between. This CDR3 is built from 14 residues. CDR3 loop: CASSLSQITDTQYF. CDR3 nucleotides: TGCGCCAGCAGCTTGTCCCAGATCACAGATACGCAGTATTTT.

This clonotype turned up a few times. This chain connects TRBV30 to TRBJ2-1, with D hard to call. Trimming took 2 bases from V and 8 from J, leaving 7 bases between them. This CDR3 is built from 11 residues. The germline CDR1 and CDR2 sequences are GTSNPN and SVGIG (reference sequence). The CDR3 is CAWSPLDEQFF. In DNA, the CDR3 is TGTGCCTGGAGTCCGCTCGATGAGCAGTTCTTC.

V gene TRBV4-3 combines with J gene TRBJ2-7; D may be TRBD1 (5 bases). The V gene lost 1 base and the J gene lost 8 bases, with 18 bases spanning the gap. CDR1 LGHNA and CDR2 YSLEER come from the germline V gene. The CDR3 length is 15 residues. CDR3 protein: CASSQARALLVQQYF. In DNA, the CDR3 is TGCGCCAGCAGCCAAGCCAGGGCCCTATTAGTCCAGCAGTACTTC.

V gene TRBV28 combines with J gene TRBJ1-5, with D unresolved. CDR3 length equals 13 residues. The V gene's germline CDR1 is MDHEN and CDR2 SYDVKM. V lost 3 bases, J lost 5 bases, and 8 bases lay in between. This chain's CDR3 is CASSFPGDQPQHF. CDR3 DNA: TGTGCCAGCAGTTTCCCCGGTGATCAGCCCCAGCATTTT.